What follows are 27 T cell receptor beta chains derived from one specimen sequenced in a study of blood T cell repertoires in COVID-19. Only in-frame clones appear in the TCRdb table, and some are missing; sequencing was by immunoSEQ multiplex PCR. The sample holds some 98,000 clones, about 80% seen once. Specimen: peripheral blood. These receptors all come from a man between 70 and 80 years old with acute or convalescent COVID-19.

The chain employs TRBV5-1 and TRBJ1-6; 10 bases are shared with TRBD1. This CDR3 has 14 amino acids. Germline CDR1 reads SGHRS; CDR2 reads YFSETQ. The junction had 2 bases not matched to a gene; V was cut back by 4 bases and J by 7 bases. The CDR3 coding sequence is TGCGCCAGCAGCACGGACAGGGGGAATTCACCCCTCCACTTT. Translation: CASSTDRGNSPLHF.

There are a few counts of this clone. The V call is TRBV5-4, the J call TRBJ1-2, with a tentative D call TRBD1 (5 bases). V gave up 1 base and J gave up 6 bases, with 16 bases separating them. The CDR3 runs 15 residues. Germline V gene data show CDR1 as SGHNT and CDR2 as YYREEE (reference sequence). The CDR3 protein is CASSLMAGLKNGYTF. CDR3 DNA: TGTGCCAGCAGCTTGATGGCAGGGCTCAAGAATGGCTACACCTTC.

The chain recombines TRBV4-2 with TRBJ2-3, with 9 bases matching TRBD1. The CDR3 extends over 18 amino acids. Trimming removed 2 bases from V and 3 bases from J; junction bases left unmatched: 12. From germline, CDR1 is LGHNA and CDR2 YNFKEQ. The DNA for the CDR3 is TGTGCCAGCAGCCAACTACCGGGACAGGGAGACGGAACAGATACGCAGTATTTT. It is translated as CASSQLPGQGDGTDTQYF.

The table lists this clone with many counts. This chain uses TRBV7-9 with TRBJ1-3; D gene unclear. V shed 5 bases and J shed 8 bases, with 13 bases lying between them. CDR3 length equals 13 residues. Germline V lookup: CDR1 SEHNR, CDR2 FQNEAQ (reference sequence). The CDR3 bases are TGTGCCAGCAGCACCCCCCCCCTAGACACCATATATTTT. This sequence encodes CASSTPPLDTIYF.

In its sample, this clone was seen a few times. The gene calls are TRBV6-1 and TRBJ1-4; D is unclear. CDR3 length: 14 amino acids. CDR1 is MNHNS, CDR2 SASEGT, per germline. V lost 2 bases to trimming and J lost 4 bases, with 8 bases between them. The CDR3 nucleotides read TGTGCCAGCAGTGAAAGAACAAGTAATGAAAAACTGTTTTTT. Protein: CASSERTSNEKLFF.

The chain recombines TRBV11-2 with TRBJ2-2; 12 nucleotides align to TRBD2. Germline CDR1 and CDR2: SGHAT and FQNNGV. Losses at the gene ends were 4 bases for V and 0 bases for J; bases not matched to a gene: 6. The length of the CDR3 is 18 residues. The CDR3 here is CASSSGLAGSANTGELFF. The CDR3, as DNA: TGTGCCAGCAGCTCTGGACTAGCGGGGAGCGCGAACACCGGGGAGCTGTTTTTT. Full variable domain (rest looked up from reference TRBV11-2 and TRBJ2-2): EAGVAQSPRYKIIEKRQSVAFWCNPISGHATLYWYQQILGQGPKLLIQFQNNGVVDDSQLPKDRFSAERLKGVDSTLKIQPAKLEDSAVYLCASSSGLAGSANTGELFFGEGSRLTVL.

Details on this clone: The junction departs from germline at one end; a sequencing error may be responsible. The chain is built from TRBV12-3 or TRBV12-4 and TRBJ2-7; possibly TRBD2 for D (6 bases). This CDR3 is built from 12 residues. DNA for the CDR3: TGTGCCAGCAATTTAGTCGGGGGCGAGCAGTACTTC. Translation: CASNLVGGEQYF.

This chain joins TRBV6-5 and TRBJ1-3, with 7 nucleotides matching TRBD1. CDR1 MNHEY and CDR2 SVGAGI come from the germline V gene. The CDR3 is made up of 14 amino acids. Trimming took 7 bases from V and 3 from J; bases not matched to a gene: 6. The CDR3: CASIKGDSGNTIYF. CDR3 DNA: TGTGCCAGCATTAAGGGGGACAGTGGAAACACCATATATTTT.

This clone occurred once. This sequence joins TRBV10-3 and TRBJ1-1; the match to TRBD1 covers 11 bases. J lost 4 bases, V lost 3 bases, and 10 bases had no gene match. The CDR3 loop spans 17 amino acids. Germline V gene lookup returns CDR1 ENHRY and CDR2 SYGVKD. The CDR3 region is CAISDSGTGGGGTEAFF. The CDR3 DNA is TGTGCCATCAGTGATTCCGGGACAGGGGGTGGCGGCACTGAAGCTTTCTTT.

V is TRBV14 and J is TRBJ1-2; D remains ambiguous. Germline CDR1 is SGHDN and CDR2 is FVKESK. The CDR3 has 15 residues. V lost 2 bases, J lost 0 bases, and 10 bases lay in between. CDR3 nucleotides: TGTGCCAGCAGCCAACTACAGAGAGCTAACTATGGCTACACCTTC. This encodes CASSQLQRANYGYTF.

The chain couples TRBV19 to TRBJ2-2, with a tentative D call TRBD1 (6 bases). This CDR3 spans 14 amino acids. Germline CDR1 and CDR2: LNHDA and SQIVND (reference sequence). Trimming took off 4 bases at V and 5 bases at J, with 11 bases between the two ends. In DNA form, the CDR3 reads TGTGCCAGTAGTAGTCGCCAGGGGACCGGGGAGCTGTTTTTT. Translation gives CASSSRQGTGELFF.

The V gene is TRBV3-1 (or the pseudogene TRBV3-2), the J gene TRBJ2-6, with 7 bases identical to TRBD2. The CDR3 has 15 amino acids. CDR1 and CDR2 from the germline V gene are LGHDT and YNNKEL (reference sequence). V gave up 3 bases and J gave up 3 bases; unmatched junction bases: 2. CDR3 amino acids: CASSQGGYGANVLTF. In DNA, the CDR3 is TGTGCCAGCAGCCAGGGAGGGTATGGGGCCAACGTCCTGACTTTC.

The CDR3 DNA is TGCGCCAGCAGCTTGACGGACAGCCTATCTTACGAGCAGTACTTC. This sequence encodes CASSLTDSLSYEQYF. The chain links TRBV5-1 to TRBJ2-7, with D perhaps TRBD1 (6 bases). CDR1 and CDR2 from the germline V gene are SGHRS and YFSETQ. V lost 1 base and J lost 4, with 15 bases in between. The CDR3 sequence is 15 residues long. Supplemented by reference TRBV5-1 and TRBJ2-7, the full variable domain reads KAGVTQTPRYLIKTRGQQVTLSCSPISGHRSVSWYQQTPGQGLQFLFEYFSETQRNKGNFPGRFSGRQFSNSRSEMNVSTLELGDSALYLCASSLTDSLSYEQYFGPGTRLTVT.

This clone was counted only a few times. The chain couples TRBV4-2 to TRBJ2-1; TRBD2 matches at 16 bases. The J segment lost 7 bases and the V segment lost 1 base, leaving 7 bases of the junction unmatched. In germline, CDR1 is LGHNA, CDR2 YNFKEQ. The CDR3 spans 18 residues. In nucleotides, the CDR3 is TGTGCCAGCAGCCAAGTTGCGGGACTAGCGGGAGGGAGAAATGAGCAGTTCTTC. This encodes CASSQVAGLAGGRNEQFF.

The J gene is TRBJ2-7, the V gene TRBV7-9, with D unresolved. V was trimmed by 1 base and J by 6 bases, leaving 10 bases between them. The CDR3 loop spans 13 amino acids. CDR1 and CDR2 from the germline V gene are SEHNR and FQNEAQ (reference sequence). This CDR3 reads CASSLGPPGEQYF. The CDR3 nucleotides are TGTGCCAGCAGCTTAGGACCGCCGGGCGAGCAGTACTTC.

The gene calls are TRBV18 and TRBJ1-2, with 7 bases matching TRBD1. V lost 0 bases and J lost 7; bases outside the gene matches: 8. CDR3 length: 15 amino acids. Germline V CDR1 and CDR2: KGHSH, LQKENI. The CDR3 nucleotides are TGTGCCAGCTCACCACCGATGAGACAGGGTGGTGGCTACACCTTC. Protein sequence: CASSPPMRQGGGYTF.

This clone was observed a single time. The chain uses TRBV5-5 and TRBJ2-3, with D unresolved. The V and J ends lost 1 base and 2 bases respectively, with 11 bases between them. Germline values: CDR1 SGHKS, CDR2 YYEKEE (reference sequence). The CDR3 is 15 residues long. CDR3 sequence reads: CASSLQQIYTDTQYF. The CDR3 DNA reads TGTGCCAGCAGCTTGCAACAGATATACACAGATACGCAGTATTTT.

The gene calls are TRBV6-2 or TRBV6-3 and TRBJ2-3; maybe TRBD1 (5 bases). V was clipped by 0 bases and J by 2 bases, with 9 bases between them. Germline CDR1 is MNHEY and CDR2 is SVGEGT. CDR3 length: 15 amino acids. CDR3 sequence reads: CASSYSDMTTDTQYF. The CDR3 DNA is TGTGCCAGCAGTTACTCGGACATGACCACAGATACGCAGTATTTT.

V usage is TRBV7-2 and J usage is TRBJ1-6; 7 bases are shared with TRBD1. From germline, CDR1 is SGHTA and CDR2 FQGNSA. CDR3 length: 14 amino acids. After removal of 8 bases from V and 5 bases from J, the junction contained 6 bases not matched to a gene. Here the CDR3 reads CASLFQGDNSPLHF. The CDR3 DNA sequence: TGTGCCAGCCTATTTCAGGGGGATAATTCACCCCTCCACTTT.

The chain uses TRBV15 and TRBJ2-3; TRBD1 might be the D (5 bases). V was shortened by 6 bases and J by 0 bases, with 7 bases between the two germline ends. Per the germline V gene, CDR1 is LNHNV and CDR2 is YYDKDF (reference sequence). The CDR3 contains 13 residues. CDR3 protein: CATRTASTDTQYF. The DNA of the CDR3 is TGTGCCACCAGGACAGCCAGCACAGATACGCAGTATTTT.

The chain uses TRBV6-6 and TRBJ2-7, with 7 bases that match TRBD1. Germline assignment: CDR1 MNHNY and CDR2 SVGAGI (reference sequence). The CDR3 sequence is 14 residues long. J was trimmed by 2 bases and V by 7 bases; bases with no gene match: 8. In DNA, the CDR3 is TGTGCCAGCACCAGGGAAGGGGGCACCTACGAGCAGTACTTC. Translation: CASTREGGTYEQYF.

The chain links TRBV18 to TRBJ1-4, with D perhaps matching TRBD1 (5 bases). The CDR3 is made up of 17 amino acids. Trimming removed 0 bases from V and 7 bases from J, with 18 bases in between. Germline loops: CDR1 KGHSH, CDR2 LQKENI. The chain's CDR3 is CASSPPMSGPGGEKLFF. The DNA for the CDR3 is TGTGCCAGCTCACCACCGATGTCGGGTCCGGGGGGTGAAAAACTGTTTTTT.

The chain links TRBV10-3 to TRBJ2-3, with D uncertain. Germline V gives CDR1 ENHRY, CDR2 SYGVKD. This CDR3 spans 12 amino acids. Trimming left V 2 bases short and J 4 bases short, with 4 bases between. CDR3 region: CAISESADTQYF. CDR3 DNA sequence: TGTGCCATCAGTGAGAGCGCAGATACGCAGTATTTT.

The gene calls are TRBV6-1 and TRBJ2-2, with 8 bases identical to TRBD1. This CDR3 region has 13 residues. The germline V gene has CDR1 MNHNS and CDR2 SASEGT. Losses at the gene ends were 7 bases for V and 3 bases for J; bases not matched to a gene: 1. Here the CDR3 DNA reads TGTGCCAGCAAGACAGGGGACACCGGGGAGCTGTTTTTT. The encoded protein is CASKTGDTGELFF.

The chain has TRBV12-3 or TRBV12-4 and TRBJ1-2; D might be TRBD1 (5 bases). The CDR3 sequence is 13 residues long. With 3 bases removed from V and 4 bases from J, the gap between germline ends came to 9 bases. CDR3 region: CASSLLGGYGYTF. The CDR3 nucleotides read TGTGCCAGCAGTTTGCTGGGGGGCTATGGCTACACCTTC.

The chain links TRBV6-2 or TRBV6-3 to TRBJ2-1; D uncertain. Trimming removed 6 bases from V and 12 bases from J, with 24 bases in between. This CDR3 is built from 15 residues. Looked up from germline, CDR1 is MNHEY and CDR2 is SVGEGT. The CDR3 is CASSRRPTERFWQFF. CDR3 sequence (DNA): TGTGCCAGCAGCCGTAGACCCACTGAGAGGTTTTGGCAGTTCTTC.

The chain joins TRBV6-5 to TRBJ1-1, with 7 positions matching TRBD1. Trimming cost V 0 bases and J 5 bases; bases outside gene matches: 9. Germline loops: CDR1 MNHEY, CDR2 SVGAGI. The CDR3 consists of 16 residues. The CDR3 DNA follows: TGTGCCAGCAGTTACTCGAGCAAACAGGGGAGGACTGAAGCTTTCTTT. It codes for CASSYSSKQGRTEAFF.